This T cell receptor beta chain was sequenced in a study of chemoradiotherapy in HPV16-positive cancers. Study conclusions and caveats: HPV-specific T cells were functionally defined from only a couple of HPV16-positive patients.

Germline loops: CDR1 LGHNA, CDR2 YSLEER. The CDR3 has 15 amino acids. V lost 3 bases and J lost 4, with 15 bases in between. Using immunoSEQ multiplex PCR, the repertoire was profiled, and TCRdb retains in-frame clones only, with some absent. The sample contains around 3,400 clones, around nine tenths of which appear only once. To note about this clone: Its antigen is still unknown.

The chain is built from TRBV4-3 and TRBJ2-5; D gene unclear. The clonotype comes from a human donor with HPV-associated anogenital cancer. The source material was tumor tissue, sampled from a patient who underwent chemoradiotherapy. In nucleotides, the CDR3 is TGCGCCAGCAGCCAGGCGGCAGGTCGGCGAGAGACCCAGTACTTC. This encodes CASSQAAGRRETQYF.